This TCR beta chain was obtained from a study of cytomegalovirus exposure and HLA in healthy donors. Study-wide findings and caveats: In a later analysis, TCR beta V- and J-gene trimming showed a link to a missense DCLRE1C variant.

CDR3 length equals 14 residues. The V and J ends lost 4 bases and 3 bases respectively, with 14 bases between them. Germline loops: CDR1 SGDLS, CDR2 YYNGEE. Both 60 Vbeta primers and 13 Jbeta primers went into the PCR. TCRdb's copy holds only in-frame clones and misses some; the assay was immunoSEQ multiplex PCR. The repertoire has about 110,000 clones, 83% of them found once; the top ten carry 5.5% to 7%. Of note for this clone: The antigen is undetermined.

The TCR comes from a man aged 18 to 35 in good health and CMV-seronegative. Sequencing was performed on PBMCs. The chain recombines TRBV9 with TRBJ2-7; D possibly corresponds to TRBD1 (5 bases). CDR3 DNA sequence: TGTGCCAGCAGCCCTCGTCCGGACATCTACGAGCAGTACTTC. Its protein product is CASSPRPDIYEQYF.